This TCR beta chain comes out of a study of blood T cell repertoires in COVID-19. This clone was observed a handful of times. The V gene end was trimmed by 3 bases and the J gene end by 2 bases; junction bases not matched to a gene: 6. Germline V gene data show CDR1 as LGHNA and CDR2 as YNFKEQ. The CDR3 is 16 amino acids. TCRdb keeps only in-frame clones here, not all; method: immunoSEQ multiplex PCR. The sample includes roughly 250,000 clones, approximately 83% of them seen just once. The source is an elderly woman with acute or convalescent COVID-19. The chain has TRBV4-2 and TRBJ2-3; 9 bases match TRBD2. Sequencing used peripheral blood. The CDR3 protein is CASSQIAGASTDTQYF. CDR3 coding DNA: TGTGCCAGCAGCCAGATAGCGGGGGCCTCCACAGATACGCAGTATTTT.